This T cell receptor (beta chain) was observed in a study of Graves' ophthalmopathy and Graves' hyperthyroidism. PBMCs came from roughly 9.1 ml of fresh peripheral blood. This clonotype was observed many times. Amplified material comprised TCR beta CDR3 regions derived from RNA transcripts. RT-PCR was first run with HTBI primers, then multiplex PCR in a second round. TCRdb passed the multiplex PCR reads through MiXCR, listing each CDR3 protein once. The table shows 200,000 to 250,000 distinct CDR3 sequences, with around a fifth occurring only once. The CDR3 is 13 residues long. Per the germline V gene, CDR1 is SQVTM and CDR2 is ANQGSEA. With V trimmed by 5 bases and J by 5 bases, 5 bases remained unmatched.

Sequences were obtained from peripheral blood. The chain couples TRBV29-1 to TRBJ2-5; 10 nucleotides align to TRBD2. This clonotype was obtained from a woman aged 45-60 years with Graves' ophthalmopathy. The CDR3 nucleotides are TGCAGCGTTTCTAGCGGGAGATGGGAGACCCAGTACTTC. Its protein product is CSVSSGRWETQYF. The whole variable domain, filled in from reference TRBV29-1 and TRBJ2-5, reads SAVISQKPSRDICQRGTSLTIQCQVDSQVTMMFWYRQQPGQSLTLIATANQGSEATYESGFVIDKFPISRPNLTFSTLTVSNMSPEDSSIYLCSVSSGRWETQYFGPGTRLLVL.